These 4 T cell receptor beta chains were all obtained from the same sample, sequenced in a study of T cell changes during pregnancy in multiple sclerosis. The repertoire was sequenced with immunoSEQ multiplex PCR; TCRdb's copy has only in-frame clones and lacks some. The table records 50,000 to 65,000 clones, less than 95% of them present only once. Sequencing used peripheral blood, obtained in the first trimester of pregnancy. The source is a female donor in good health, enrolled as a control in a pregnancy study.

V gene TRBV27 combines with J gene TRBJ2-5; D uncertain. With 6 bases removed from V and 1 base from J, the gap between germline ends came to 18 bases. From germline, CDR1 is MNHEY and CDR2 SMNVEV (reference sequence). This CDR3 is built from 16 residues. This CDR3 reads CASSRRVLAVQETQYF. In nucleotides, the CDR3 is TGTGCCAGCAGCCGACGGGTTCTGGCGGTCCAAGAGACCCAGTACTTC.

V is TRBV13 and J is TRBJ2-7; 14 bases fit TRBD2. Looked up from germline, CDR1 is PRHDT and CDR2 is FYEKMQ (reference sequence). The CDR3 loop spans 15 amino acids. Unmatched junction bases numbered 3, after V lost 4 bases and J lost 4 bases. CDR3 in DNA: TGTGCCAGCAGCTCGACTAGCGGGGGGGGGTACGAGCAGTACTTC. Protein product: CASSSTSGGGYEQYF.

J is TRBJ1-4 and V is TRBV19; D unclear. Deletions cut 0 bases from V and 12 bases from J, with 11 bases between. The CDR3 extends over 13 amino acids. Germline V gene data show CDR1 as LNHDA and CDR2 as SQIVND (reference sequence). The CDR3: CASSIELFEELFF. The CDR3 DNA is TGTGCCAGTAGTATAGAGCTTTTCGAGGAACTGTTTTTT.

This sequence joins TRBV18 and TRBJ1-5, with 12 nucleotides matching TRBD1. CDR1 and CDR2 from the germline V gene are KGHSH and LQKENI. This CDR3 is 14 amino acids long. Unmatched junction bases numbered 10, after V lost 6 bases and J lost 13 bases. The CDR3 loop is CASSLGQGATVQHF. Here the CDR3 DNA reads TGTGCCAGCTCGTTGGGACAGGGGGCAACGGTGCAGCATTTT.